Below, 15 T cell receptor beta chains from the same sample are listed, as sequenced in a study of blood T cell repertoires in COVID-19 (TCRdb year 2020). The receptor library was made with the immunoSEQ multiplex PCR assay. TCRdb holds this immuneACCESS table with in-frame rearrangements only. Some clones are missing; in checked studies, unresolved V genes explain under half, and the rest has no known cause. The sample table shows about 190,000 clones, and around 83% are seen once. Approximately 6.2% of the sample comes from the top ten. The sequenced sample was peripheral blood. All receptors derive from a woman aged 35 to 49 with acute or convalescent COVID-19.

V is TRBV6-5 and J is TRBJ1-5; 9 nucleotides agree with TRBD1. Germline lookup yields CDR1 MNHEY and CDR2 SVGAGI. The CDR3 consists of 16 residues. The ends lost 0 bases at V and 4 bases at J; junction bases unmatched: 4. The CDR3 nucleotides are TGTGCCAGCAGTTACTCTGGCGGACAGGGGAATCAGCCCCAGCATTTT. This gives the protein CASSYSGGQGNQPQHF.

The chain combines TRBV5-1 with TRBJ2-3; D is perhaps TRBD2 (6 bases). Trimming shortened V by 4 bases and J by 2 bases, and 11 bases separated the two germline ends. The CDR3 contains 14 residues. Germline lookup yields CDR1 SGHRS and CDR2 YFSETQ. The CDR3 reads CASSIAAFTDTQYF. CDR3 nucleotide sequence: TGCGCCAGCAGCATAGCGGCTTTCACAGATACGCAGTATTTT.

This clone was detected only a few times. This chain connects TRBV19 to TRBJ1-3; 8 bases agree with TRBD1. Germline V gives CDR1 LNHDA, CDR2 SQIVND (reference sequence). After removal of 5 bases from V and 2 bases from J, the junction contained 11 bases not matched to a gene. The CDR3 spans 17 residues. In nucleotides, the CDR3 is TGTGCCAGTAGTCCTCCTTGGGTGACAGGGGCTGGAAACACCATATATTTT. It is translated as CASSPPWVTGAGNTIYF.

The CDR3 sequence is CASSLSGVGQPQHF. The CDR3, as DNA: TGTGCCAGCAGTTTATCAGGGGTGGGTCAGCCCCAGCATTTT. This chain connects TRBV27 to TRBJ1-5, with a possible D match to TRBD1 (5 bases). This CDR3 is 14 amino acids long. Germline CDR1 and CDR2: MNHEY and SMNVEV (reference sequence). The germline V and J ends were trimmed by 0 bases and 6 bases, with 9 bases remaining between them.

CDR3 residues: CATSDTTSGRAYEQFF. The CDR3 nucleotides are TGTGCCACCAGTGATACGACTAGCGGGAGGGCGTATGAGCAGTTCTTC. The chain recombines TRBV24-1 with TRBJ2-1; 14 bases are shared with TRBD2. After removal of 3 bases from V and 8 bases from J, the junction contained 5 bases not matched to a gene. The CDR3 extends over 16 amino acids. CDR1 is KGHDR and CDR2 is SFDVKD in the germline V gene.

V is TRBV12-3 or TRBV12-4 and J is TRBJ1-1; 7 bases align to TRBD1. CDR3 length: 13 residues. Trimming cost V 8 bases and J 4 bases; bases outside gene matches: 7. The CDR3 is CASLTTGSTEAFF. CDR3 DNA: TGTGCCAGCCTAACGACAGGGTCCACTGAAGCTTTCTTT.

J is TRBJ2-5 and V is TRBV7-9; no clear D gene. The germline V and J ends were trimmed by 0 bases and 0 bases, with 17 bases remaining between them. CDR1 and CDR2 from the germline V gene are SEHNR and FQNEAQ (reference sequence). This CDR3 region has 18 residues. CDR3 coding DNA: TGTGCCAGCAGCTTAGCCTCACTTCGGAACCGGGACCAAGAGACCCAGTACTTC. Its translation: CASSLASLRNRDQETQYF. Filled out from reference TRBV7-9 and TRBJ2-5, the complete variable domain reads DTGVSQNPRHKITKRGQNVTFRCDPISEHNRLYWYRQTLGQGPEFLTYFQNEAQLEKSRLLSDRFSAERPKGSFSTLEIQRTEQGDSAMYLCASSLASLRNRDQETQYFGPGTRLLVL.

The CDR3 nucleotides are TGTGCCAGTAGTAGCCAGTCCTTTTACGGGGAGCAGTTCTTC. Translated: CASSSQSFYGEQFF. V usage is TRBV19 and J usage is TRBJ2-1; D not resolved. CDR3 length equals 14 residues. CDR1 and CDR2 from the germline V gene are LNHDA and SQIVND (reference sequence). V was cut by 4 bases and J by 10 bases, with 17 bases left in between.

This chain connects TRBV20-1 to TRBJ2-7, with 8 bases matching TRBD2. The CDR3 is 14 residues long. V lost 3 bases, J lost 2 bases, and 6 bases stayed unmatched. Per the germline V gene, CDR1 is DFQATT and CDR2 is SNEGSKA (reference sequence). CDR3 sequence reads: CSASPAGDAYEQYF. DNA of the CDR3: TGCAGTGCTAGTCCAGCGGGAGACGCCTACGAGCAGTACTTC.

This clone was picked up many times. CDR3 sequence reads: CASSPGTGPYYGYTF. CDR3 bases: TGCGCCAGCAGCCCCGGGACAGGGCCCTACTATGGCTACACCTTC. This chain connects TRBV5-1 to TRBJ1-2; the match to TRBD1 covers 9 bases. Losses at the gene ends were 4 bases for V and 3 bases for J; bases not matched to a gene: 7. The CDR3 covers 15 residues. From germline, CDR1 is SGHRS and CDR2 YFSETQ.

The rearrangement links TRBV11-1 to TRBJ2-7, with 7 positions matching TRBD2. J gave up 4 bases and V 4 bases, and 1 base lay outside the gene matches. The CDR3 totals 12 residues. The germline V gene encodes CDR1 SGHAT and CDR2 FQDESV (reference sequence). The CDR3 DNA sequence: TGTGCCAGCAGCTGGGGGGGGTACGAGCAGTACTTC. Translating it yields CASSWGGYEQYF.

V usage is TRBV4-1 and J usage is TRBJ1-2; D unresolved. With 1 base removed from V and 5 bases from J, the gap between germline ends came to 8 bases. The CDR3 contains 13 residues. Germline CDR1 is MGHRA and CDR2 is YSYEKL. The CDR3 protein is CASSQVGGYGYTF. As DNA, the CDR3 is TGCGCCAGCAGCCAAGTCGGCGGTTATGGCTACACCTTC.

The V gene is TRBV28, the J gene TRBJ1-1, with 9 bases identical to TRBD1. Trimming cost V 7 bases and J 0 bases; bases outside gene matches: 3. This CDR3 contains 14 residues. Germline CDR1 MDHEN, CDR2 SYDVKM. The CDR3 region is CASNGQGMNTEAFF. The DNA of the CDR3 is TGTGCCAGCAATGGACAGGGGATGAACACTGAAGCTTTCTTT.

The rearrangement joins TRBV10-1 to TRBJ2-5; D gene ambiguous. V was shortened by 4 bases and J by 5 bases, with 11 bases between the two germline ends. Per the germline V gene, CDR1 is WNHNN and CDR2 is SYGVQD (reference sequence). CDR3 length equals 13 residues. The CDR3 DNA reads as TGCGCCAGCAGTGTTTCGACATGGGAGACCCAGTACTTC. This sequence encodes CASSVSTWETQYF.

CDR3 loop: CASSTSGTNGELFF. CDR3 sequence (DNA): TGTGCCAGCAGCACTAGCGGGACAAACGGGGAGCTGTTTTTT. The chain is built from TRBV7-9 and TRBJ2-2, with 10 positions matching TRBD2. The CDR3 contains 14 residues. CDR1 is SEHNR and CDR2 is FQNEAQ in the germline V gene (reference sequence). The junction had 4 bases not matched to a gene; V was cut back by 5 bases and J by 7 bases. Based on the CDR3 plus reference TRBV7-9 and TRBJ2-2, the full variable domain is DTGVSQNPRHKITKRGQNVTFRCDPISEHNRLYWYRQTLGQGPEFLTYFQNEAQLEKSRLLSDRFSAERPKGSFSTLEIQRTEQGDSAMYLCASSTSGTNGELFFGEGSRLTVL.